The 4 T cell receptor beta chains listed next were all sequenced from one sample in a study of cytomegalovirus exposure and HLA in healthy donors. PCR was performed using 60 Vbeta and 13 Jbeta primers. TCRdb keeps only in-frame clones here, not all; method: immunoSEQ multiplex PCR. The data contain 130,000 or so clones, around 80% of them singletons. Material: PBMCs. These TCRs come from a woman between 18 and 30 years old in good health and CMV-seropositive.

This clone was seen only once. This chain joins TRBV7-9 and TRBJ2-7, with D unclear. Germline V gene data show CDR1 as SEHNR and CDR2 as FQNEAQ (reference sequence). The CDR3 spans 11 residues. Between the trimmed V and J ends, which lost 4 bases and 4 bases, there was a span of 5 bases. The CDR3 DNA follows: TGTGCCAGCAGCTGGCAATACGAGCAGTACTTC. Translated, it gives CASSWQYEQYF.

This clone was counted between two and nine times. CDR3 protein: CASSQEGGLAGGRGPQYF. Written as DNA, the CDR3 is TGCGCCAGCAGCCAAGAGGGAGGACTAGCGGGGGGGCGAGGTCCGCAGTATTTT. The rearrangement links TRBV4-1 to TRBJ2-3; TRBD2 agrees at 15 bases. The trim removed 0 bases at V and 10 bases at J, leaving 11 bases unmatched. Germline loops: CDR1 MGHRA, CDR2 YSYEKL. There are 18 residues in the CDR3.

V and J are TRBV19 and TRBJ1-2; 7 nucleotides align to TRBD1. The CDR3 contains 14 residues. Germline assignment: CDR1 LNHDA and CDR2 SQIVND (reference sequence). Trimming took 3 bases from V and 7 from J; bases not matched to a gene: 8. The CDR3 spells CASSIDRELGGYTF. Here the CDR3 DNA reads TGTGCCAGTAGTATCGACAGGGAATTGGGTGGCTACACCTTC.

The V gene is TRBV30, the J gene TRBJ2-3, with TRBD2 matching 10 bases. V lost 6 bases and J lost 3; bases outside the gene matches: 9. CDR1 GTSNPN and CDR2 SVGIG come from the germline V gene (reference sequence). The CDR3 is 15 residues long. In DNA form, the CDR3 reads TGTGCCTGCCCTAGCCAGCGGGGGGGGACAGATACGCAGTATTTT. Protein product: CACPSQRGGTDTQYF.